These T cell receptor beta chains were read from a single sample in a study of T cells in Graves' hyperthyroidism and ophthalmopathy. TCRdb re-analysed the multiplex PCR reads in MiXCR, keeping a single row per CDR3 protein. Of more than 300,000 distinct CDR3 sequences in the sample, roughly 18% were seen once. The sequenced material came from blood. Source of these receptors: a man aged 18 to 29 with Graves' ophthalmopathy. Both conserved end residues are part of each CDR3. The D gene is left open where the match is weak. For some rows the clone size is stated as once, few or many, or as a class when expanded; others skip it.

d_gene	v_gene	abundance	j_gene	CDR3aa	CDR3nt
NA	TRBV19	NA	TRBJ1-2	CASTAGRTYGYTF	TGTGCCAGTACCGCCGGCCGGACGTATGGCTACACCTTC
NA	TRBV12-3/TRBV12-4	NA	TRBJ2-1	CASSRRQGGVEQFF	TGTGCCAGCAGTCGACGACAGGGAGGGGTTGAGCAGTTCTTC
NA	TRBV3-1	many	TRBJ2-3	CASSQEASHTQYF	TGTGCCAGCAGCCAAGAGGCTTCACATACGCAGTATTTT
TRBD2	TRBV12-3/TRBV12-4	many	TRBJ2-5	CASSFRGGETQYF	TGTGCCAGCAGTTTTCGGGGGGGAGAGACCCAGTACTTC
TRBD1	TRBV20-1	NA	TRBJ2-3	CSAPGQGFTDTQYF	TGCAGTGCTCCGGGACAGGGGTTTACAGATACGCAGTATTTT
TRBD1	TRBV20-1	NA	TRBJ2-7	CSARGDRVSSYEQYF	TGCAGTGCTAGAGGCGACAGGGTCAGCTCCTACGAGCAGTACTTC
TRBD1	TRBV4-1	many	TRBJ1-5	CASSQGQGNQPQHF	TGCGCCAGCAGCCAAGGACAGGGGAATCAGCCCCAGCATTTT
NA	TRBV5-8	many	TRBJ1-1	CASSLLQGLNTEAFF	TGTGCCAGCAGCTTGTTGCAGGGGTTGAACACTGAAGCTTTCTTT
TRBD2	TRBV12-3/TRBV12-4	many	TRBJ2-7	CASSNGLAGGFYEQYF	TGTGCCAGCAGTAACGGACTAGCGGGGGGGTTCTACGAGCAGTACTTC
NA	TRBV11-2	many	TRBJ2-7	CASSQDLGSYEQYF	TGCGCCAGCAGCCAAGACTTGGGATCCTACGAGCAGTACTTC
NA	TRBV13	NA	TRBJ1-3	CASSPPGSSGNTIYF	TGTGCCAGCAGCCCCCCGGGGAGCTCTGGAAACACCATATATTTT
TRBD2	TRBV14	many	TRBJ2-3	CASSQGASGGVTQYF	TGTGCCAGCAGCCAAGGCGCTAGCGGGGGAGTTACGCAGTATTTT
TRBD1	TRBV20-1	few	TRBJ1-2	CSAMPGTEYTF	TGCAGTGCTATGCCTGGGACAGAGTACACCTTC
NA	TRBV6-1	many	TRBJ1-1	CASRDTTEAFF	TGTGCCAGCAGGGACACAACTGAAGCTTTCTTT
NA	TRBV19	NA	TRBJ1-6	CASSIGGIRRNSPLHF	TGTGCCAGTAGTATCGGGGGTATCAGGCGGAATTCACCCCTCCACTTT
NA	TRBV11-2	many	TRBJ1-2	CASSSRRDRGYTF	TGTGCCAGCAGCTCCCGCCGGGATAGGGGCTACACCTTC
NA	TRBV28	NA	TRBJ1-4	CASSSGGRDEKLFF	TGTGCCAGCAGTTCCGGGGGTAGAGATGAAAAACTGTTTTTT
TRBD1	TRBV15	NA	TRBJ1-3	CATSRGQGIGGGNTIYF	TGTGCCACCAGCAGAGGACAGGGAATAGGTGGAGGAAACACCATATATTTT
NA	TRBV7-9	few	TRBJ2-3	CASSKESTDTQYF	TGTGCCAGCAGCAAGGAGAGCACAGATACGCAGTATTTT
NA	TRBV28	many	TRBJ2-7	CASSLAGDHEQYF	TGTGCCAGCAGTTTAGCTGGGGACCACGAGCAGTACTTC
TRBD1	TRBV9	many	TRBJ2-2	CASSQRRDRVWTGELFF	TGTGCCAGCAGCCAAAGGCGGGACAGGGTGTGGACCGGGGAGCTGTTTTTT
NA	TRBV18	many	TRBJ1-1	CASSPRRGETEAFF	TGTGCCAGCTCACCACGCAGGGGAGAAACTGAAGCTTTCTTT
TRBD2	TRBV13	many	TRBJ2-5	CASSSLAGGQETQYF	TGTGCCAGCAGCTCCCTAGCGGGGGGTCAAGAGACCCAGTACTTC
NA	TRBV9	many	TRBJ1-6	CASSLPPLRTLHF	TGTGCCAGCAGTCTCCCACCTTTGAGAACCCTCCACTTT
TRBD2	TRBV5-1	few	TRBJ2-7	CASSTSAGGNEQYF	TGCGCCAGCAGCACTTCGGCGGGGGGAAACGAGCAGTACTTC
TRBD1	TRBV6-5	NA	TRBJ1-5	CASSYSSTGQGRSQPQHF	TGTGCCAGCAGTTACTCGAGTACGGGACAGGGTAGATCGCAGCCCCAGCATTTT
TRBD2	TRBV10-2	few	TRBJ2-1	CASKSGGENEQFF	TGCGCCAGCAAGAGTGGGGGGGAGAATGAGCAGTTCTTC
TRBD1	TRBV28	many	TRBJ2-5	CASSFPTGGRETQYF	TGTGCCAGCAGTTTTCCGACAGGGGGCAGAGAGACCCAGTACTTC
NA	TRBV2	many	TRBJ1-5	CASSEAISGYNQPQHF	TGTGCCAGCAGTGAAGCGATTTCAGGGTACAATCAGCCCCAGCATTTT
NA	TRBV14	few	TRBJ1-4	CASSQIRAQNEKLFF	TGTGCCAGCAGCCAAATCCGCGCCCAGAATGAAAAACTGTTTTTT
TRBD2	TRBV7-9	many	TRBJ2-3	CASSVTGGADTQYF	TGTGCCAGCAGCGTGACGGGAGGGGCTGATACGCAGTATTTT
TRBD1	TRBV19	NA	TRBJ1-1	CATPGWDRPTEAFF	TGTGCCACTCCGGGATGGGACAGGCCCACTGAAGCTTTCTTT
NA	TRBV6-5	many	TRBJ2-4	CASSYLAGAKPNIQYF	TGTGCCAGCAGTTACTTGGCGGGGGCGAAACCAAACATTCAGTACTTC
NA	TRBV18	many	TRBJ1-1	CASSQLDKMNTEAFF	TGTGCCAGCTCACAACTGGACAAGATGAACACTGAAGCTTTCTTT
TRBD1	TRBV5-6	few	TRBJ1-5	CASSSGQGTPQHF	TGTGCCAGCAGCTCGGGACAGGGTACGCCCCAGCATTTT
TRBD2	TRBV9	NA	TRBJ2-3	CASSVDLAGGITDTQYF	TGTGCCAGCAGCGTAGACCTAGCGGGGGGGATCACAGATACGCAGTATTTT
TRBD2	TRBV11-2	many	TRBJ2-1	CASSTTSGVNEQFF	TGTGCCAGCAGCACGACTAGCGGGGTCAATGAGCAGTTCTTC
NA	TRBV4-1	many	TRBJ1-2	CASSLSEGDYGYTF	TGCGCCAGCAGCCTAAGCGAGGGAGACTATGGCTACACCTTC
TRBD2	TRBV7-9	NA	TRBJ2-1	CATSASGRARIQEGYNEQFF	TGTGCCACCAGTGCGAGCGGGAGGGCTCGGATCCAGGAAGGGTACAATGAGCAGTTCTTC
NA	TRBV19	once	TRBJ2-7	CASSIAGTDPGEQYF	TGTGCCAGTAGTATTGCCGGGACCGATCCCGGCGAGCAGTACTTC
NA	TRBV28	NA	TRBJ2-7	CASIDSPNSYEQYF	TGTGCCAGCATCGACAGCCCTAACTCCTACGAGCAGTACTTC
NA	TRBV6-4	NA	TRBJ1-6	CASSEGGGSPLHF	TGTGCCAGCAGTGAAGGCGGGGGGTCACCCCTCCACTTT
NA	TRBV20-1	NA	TRBJ2-3	CSAPDNPGDTQYF	TGCAGTGCTCCGGACAACCCTGGGGATACGCAGTATTTT
NA	TRBV3-1	NA	TRBJ2-7	CASSQDVFREQYF	TGTGCCAGCAGCCAAGACGTGTTTCGCGAGCAGTACTTC
NA	TRBV4-3	NA	TRBJ1-1	CASSRWGTEAFF	TGCGCCAGCAGCCGTTGGGGCACTGAAGCTTTCTTT
TRBD1	TRBV2	many	TRBJ1-2	CASKSLGQPNYGYTF	TGTGCCAGCAAGAGCCTGGGACAGCCGAACTATGGCTACACCTTC
TRBD2	TRBV4-1	many	TRBJ2-7	CASSPGTSGGYEQYF	TGCGCCAGCAGCCCCGGGACTAGCGGGGGCTACGAGCAGTACTTC
TRBD2	TRBV3-1	many	TRBJ2-7	CASSQMGGAHSYEQYF	TGTGCCAGCAGCCAGATGGGAGGGGCCCACTCCTACGAGCAGTACTTC